This T cell receptor beta chain was sequenced in a study of shared clonotypes between healthy human individuals. Study-wide findings and caveats: The study sampled only blood, and tissue repertoires likely differ.

Note on this clone: Its matching antigen is unknown.

Genomic DNA for unsorted samples was obtained from about 90 million PBMCs. V shed 2 bases and J shed 9 bases, with 5 bases lying between them. This CDR3 has 11 residues. Germline V gene sequence: CDR1 MNHEY, CDR2 SVGAGI. What was sequenced on ten immunoSEQ deep assay plates was unsorted PBMC DNA. Profiling relied on immunoSEQ multiplex PCR, and the TCRdb table lists in-frame clones only, not all of them. This sample carries a few hundred thousand clones, around 77% of them seen once, and the ten largest clones take 12%. The clonotype comes from a woman aged 40 to 55 in good health. Some clones in this sample may be carry-over from other donors' samples. The material sequenced was PBMCs. The chain has TRBV6-5 and TRBJ2-1; D gene unclear. This chain's CDR3 is CASSYRAEQFF. The CDR3 nucleotides are TGTGCCAGCAGTTACAGGGCTGAGCAGTTCTTC.